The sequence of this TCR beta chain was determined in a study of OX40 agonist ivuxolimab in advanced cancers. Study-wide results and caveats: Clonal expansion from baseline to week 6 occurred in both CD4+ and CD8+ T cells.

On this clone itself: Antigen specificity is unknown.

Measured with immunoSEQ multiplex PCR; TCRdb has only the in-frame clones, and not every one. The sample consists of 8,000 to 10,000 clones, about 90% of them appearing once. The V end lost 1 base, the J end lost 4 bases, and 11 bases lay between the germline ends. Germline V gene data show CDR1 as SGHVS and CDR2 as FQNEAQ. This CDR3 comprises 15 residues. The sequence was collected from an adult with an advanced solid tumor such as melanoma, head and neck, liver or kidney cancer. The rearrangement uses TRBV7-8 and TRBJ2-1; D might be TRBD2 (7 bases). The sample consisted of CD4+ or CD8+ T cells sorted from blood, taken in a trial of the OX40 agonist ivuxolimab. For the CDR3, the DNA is TGTGCCAGCAGCTTAGACGGGGGGCCATACAATGAGCAGTTCTTC. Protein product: CASSLDGGPYNEQFF.